These 29 T cell receptor beta chains were all obtained from the same sample, sequenced in a study of tumor-infiltrating lymphocytes in oesophageal squamous cell carcinoma. TCRdb itself ran the PCR reads through MiXCR, one entry per CDR3 protein. The sample yields some 20,000 distinct CDR3 sequences, roughly two fifths seen once. The sample consisted of normal esophageal tissue next to the tumor. These receptors originate from a male donor with esophageal squamous cell carcinoma.

This clonotype appeared a few times. Possible read error: a much larger clone is one base away. This chain uses TRBV2 with TRBJ2-7, with 10 bases matching TRBD2. J was trimmed by 7 bases and V by 1 base; bases with no gene match: 16. CDR3 length: 18 residues. Germline values: CDR1 SNHLY, CDR2 FYNNEI. In nucleotides, the CDR3 is TGTGCCAGCAGTGAAGGGACCATCTGGGCTAGCGGGAGTGATGAGCAGTACTTC. Its translation: CASSEGTIWASGSDEQYF.

This clonotype appeared a few times. This likely comes from a read error, as the CDR3 has no conserved phenylalanine or tryptophan at its end. The DNA is left out, because the CDR3 cannot be placed on it with certainty; the CDR3 is given as TCRdb lists it. This chain uses TRBV7-4 with TRBJ1-1. Counting both end residues, the CDR3 totals 19 amino acids. Germline CDR1 and CDR2: SGHVT and SQSDAQ. The CDR3 protein is CASSFRWREGEERPSTSAP.

V usage is TRBV4-3 and J usage is TRBJ2-1; 8 nucleotides line up with TRBD1. The CDR3 extends over 14 amino acids. V was clipped by 1 base and J by 4 bases; unmatched bases: 0. Germline CDR1 and CDR2: LGHNA and YSLEER. CDR3 DNA: TGCGCCAGCAGCCAAGGGACAGGGTACAATGAGCAGTTCTTC. Translating gives CASSQGTGYNEQFF.

This clonotype was observed many times. V usage is TRBV12-3 or TRBV12-4 and J usage is TRBJ2-7; maybe TRBD1 (5 bases). V was pared by 4 bases and J by 3 bases, with 10 bases between. CDR3 length: 13 residues. This CDR3 is CASSSDSRYEQYF. The CDR3 DNA reads TGTGCCAGCAGTTCCGACAGTCGCTACGAGCAGTACTTC.

V and J are TRBV20-1 and TRBJ2-3; the D call may be TRBD1 or TRBD2 (6 bases each). V was shortened by 0 bases and J by 5 bases, with 12 bases between the two germline ends. CDR3 length: 14 amino acids. CDR1 and CDR2 (germline): DFQATT, SNEGSKA (reference sequence). CDR3 sequence (DNA): TGCAGTGCTAGAGAACTAGCCAGGGGAGATACGCAGTATTTT. This sequence encodes CSARELARGDTQYF.

This chain joins TRBV12-3 or TRBV12-4 and TRBJ2-1; 11 bases line up with TRBD2. The assigned J gene may be wrong: the sequence end matches TRBJ2-7 better. This CDR3 contains 14 residues. CDR3 in amino acids: CASSSSGRSYEQYF. Written as DNA, the CDR3 is TGTGCCAGCAGTTCTAGCGGGAGGTCGTACGAGCAGTACTTC.

Turning to this clonotype: The CDR3 carries no conserved terminal phenylalanine or tryptophan, so it likely arises from a read error. The DNA is left out, because the CDR3 cannot be placed on it with certainty; the CDR3 is given as TCRdb lists it. This chain uses TRBV6-1 with TRBJ2-7; TRBD2, the table's D call, was not compared with the DNA. Germline CDR1 MNHNS, CDR2 SASEGT. The CDR3 is 15 residues long, ends included. This CDR3 reads CASSRTGRNGYTFGS.

This clonotype was detected ten times or more. The chain links TRBV7-2 to TRBJ2-1, with 7 bases fitting TRBD1. The J call may be wrong; the DNA end is better matched by TRBJ2-7. This CDR3 is 14 amino acids long. Germline-derived CDR1 and CDR2 are SGHTA and FQGNSA. CDR3 sequence: CASSLNRGPYEQYF. The DNA for the CDR3 is TGTGCCAGCAGCTTAAACAGGGGCCCCTACGAGCAGTACTTC.

This clonotype was detected a few times. This sequence joins TRBV9 and TRBJ2-2; 14 nucleotides agree with TRBD2. Germline V CDR1 and CDR2: SGDLS, YYNGEE. Germline trimming cut 6 bases from V and 1 base from J; bases unmatched to any gene: 11. The CDR3 loop spans 19 amino acids. In nucleotides, the CDR3 is TGTGCCAGCACCAGATCCCGACTAGCGGGAGGGGGGAACACCGGGGAGCTGTTTTTT. This sequence encodes CASTRSRLAGGGNTGELFF.

This clonotype was detected ten times or more. The genes are TRBV11-3 and TRBJ2-1; the D gene is possibly TRBD2 (5 bases). Germline assignment: CDR1 SGHNT and CDR2 YENEEA. Trimming shortened V by 7 bases and J by 8 bases, and 18 bases separated the two germline ends. This CDR3 region has 14 residues. The CDR3 DNA follows: TGTGCCAGCACCCTAGAGACGGGATTGGATGAGCAGTTCTTC. Encoded protein: CASTLETGLDEQFF. The full variable domain, its missing parts supplied by reference TRBV11-3 and TRBJ2-1, is EAGVVQSPRYKIIEKKQPVAFWCNPISGHNTLYWYLQNLGQGPELLIRYENEEAVDDSQLPKDRFSAERLKGVDSTLKIQPAELGDSAVYLCASTLETGLDEQFFGPGTRLTVL.

This clonotype was seen at least ten times. This CDR3 fails to terminate in the conserved phenylalanine or tryptophan, so it likely reflects a read error. The DNA is left out, because the CDR3 cannot be placed on it with certainty; the CDR3 is given as TCRdb lists it. V gene TRBV7-6 combines with J gene TRBJ2-6; the DNA was not used to check the table's D call, TRBD2. 9 amino acids form the CDR3, both terminal residues included. Germline V gene data show CDR1 as SGHVS and CDR2 as FNYEAQ. CDR3 in amino acids: CASSLVTGV.

The genes are TRBV7-2 and TRBJ1-1, with unresolved D. The J call may be wrong; the DNA end is better matched by TRBJ2-3. The CDR3 loop spans 13 amino acids. CDR1 and CDR2 (germline): SGHTA, FQGNSA. The CDR3 DNA sequence: TGTGCCAGCCTACCCCAAGTTGGAGATACGCAGTATTTT. It is translated as CASLPQVGDTQYF.

V and J are TRBV7-2 and TRBJ2-7; D uncertain. CDR3 size: 14 residues. The germline V gene encodes CDR1 SGHTA and CDR2 FQGNSA. Between the trimmed V and J ends, which lost 1 base and 4 bases, there was a span of 11 bases. The CDR3 spells CASSLEGRRYEQYF. The CDR3 DNA reads as TGTGCCAGCAGCTTAGAGGGTAGGAGATACGAGCAGTACTTC.

This clonotype was seen only a few times. This chain uses TRBV28 with TRBJ2-3; D uncertain. The end of the DNA aligns better with TRBJ2-1, so the J call may be wrong. The CDR3 is 11 amino acids. The V gene's germline CDR1 is MDHEN and CDR2 SYDVKM. This chain's CDR3 is CASSFPNEQFF. The CDR3 coding sequence is TGTGCCAGCAGTTTTCCAAATGAGCAGTTCTTC.

As regards this clonotype: One end of the junction does not line up with germline, which may come from a read error. V is TRBV7-2 and J is TRBJ1-1; D is uncertain. Germline V lookup: CDR1 SGHTA, CDR2 FQGNSA. This CDR3 has 16 amino acids. The chain's CDR3 is CASSLFPTRYTGELYF. The CDR3 region has the DNA TGTGCCAGCAGCTTATTCCCGACTAGATACACCGGGGAGCTGTATTTT.

As for this clonotype: Without the conserved terminal phenylalanine or tryptophan, this CDR3 likely stems from a read error. It is unclear where the CDR3 begins or ends on the DNA, so no DNA is shown, and the CDR3 is as TCRdb lists it. The V and J genes are TRBV7-2 and TRBJ1-1; TRBD1, the table's D call, lacks a check against the DNA. The CDR3 extends over 9 residues, inclusive of both ends. CDR1 is SGHTA, CDR2 FQGNSA, per germline. The CDR3 reads CASSPRPGQ.

The chain employs TRBV5-4 and TRBJ2-5, with D perhaps matching TRBD2 (7 bases). The length of the CDR3 is 14 residues. Germline-derived CDR1 and CDR2 are SGHNT and YYREEE (reference sequence). V lost 3 bases and J 5 bases, leaving 14 bases between the germline ends. The DNA of the CDR3 is TGTGCCAGCAGCTCGCTATCGGGGGGCGAGACCCAGTACTTC. It codes for CASSSLSGGETQYF.

The chain employs TRBV7-3 and TRBJ2-5, with 12 bases fitting TRBD1. This CDR3 spans 18 amino acids. V gave up 5 bases and J gave up 5 bases; unmatched junction bases: 15. Germline CDR1 is SGHTA and CDR2 is FQGTGA. The CDR3 spells CASSPGVGQGAGWETQYF. The CDR3 coding sequence is TGTGCCAGCAGCCCGGGGGTGGGACAGGGGGCAGGGTGGGAGACCCAGTACTTC.

The CDR3 nucleotides read TGTGCCAGCAGCTTAGTGGGGGCGAGCACTGAAGCTTTCTTT. The encoded protein is CASSLVGASTEAFF. The rearrangement uses TRBV7-6 and TRBJ1-1, with a possible D match to TRBD1 (6 bases). Trimming shortened V by 1 base and J by 4 bases, and 10 bases separated the two germline ends. Per germline, CDR1 SGHVS and CDR2 FNYEAQ. CDR3 length: 14 amino acids.

In this sample, this clonotype turned up many times. The J gene is TRBJ1-2, the V gene TRBV28, with 9 bases aligning to TRBD1. Germline CDR1 reads MDHEN; CDR2 reads SYDVKM. CDR3 length: 13 residues. The V gene end was trimmed by 5 bases and the J gene end by 4 bases; junction bases not matched to a gene: 2. The CDR3 nucleotides are TGTGCCAGCAGTCAGACAGGGGGCTATGGCTACACCTTC. Encoded protein: CASSQTGGYGYTF.

This clonotype is labeled medium-sized (0.01 to 0.1%). The rearrangement links TRBV7-9 to TRBJ2-7; no definite D call. The V end was cut by 5 bases, the J end by 2 bases, with 13 bases between. From germline, CDR1 is SEHNR and CDR2 FQNEAQ (reference sequence). The CDR3 contains 14 residues. The CDR3 DNA reads as TGTGCCAGCAGCCTAGGCCTAGGTCCCTACGAGCAGTACTTC. It yields the protein CASSLGLGPYEQYF.

This chain links TRBV19 with TRBJ2-3; 7 nucleotides agree with TRBD2. Germline V gene data show CDR1 as LNHDA and CDR2 as SQIVND (reference sequence). Trimming took 9 bases from V and 11 from J; bases not matched to a gene: 14. This CDR3 has 13 amino acids. The CDR3 region is CASGGSSYNEQYF. CDR3 DNA: TGTGCCAGCGGGGGGAGCTCCTACAATGAGCAGTATTTT.

This chain connects TRBV28 to TRBJ1-5; D call uncertain. The CDR3 is 11 residues long. In germline, CDR1 is MDHEN, CDR2 SYDVKM. Deletions cut 6 bases from V and 4 bases from J, with 4 bases between. This chain's CDR3 is CASSRNQPQHF. As DNA, the CDR3 is TGTGCCAGCAGCCGGAATCAGCCCCAGCATTTT.

As to this clonotype: Possible read error: a much larger clone is one base away. V and J are TRBV5-1 and TRBJ2-4; TRBD1 matches at 9 bases. The end of the DNA is better explained by TRBJ2-7, so the J call may be wrong. The CDR3 is 14 residues long. Looked up from germline, CDR1 is SGHRS and CDR2 is YFSETQ. CDR3 in DNA: TGCGCCAGCAGCGTGGGACAGGGATTTTACGAGCAGTACTTC. It codes for CASSVGQGFYEQYF.

V gene TRBV27 combines with J gene TRBJ1-4; possibly TRBD1 for D (5 bases). V was pared by 4 bases and J by 8 bases, with 20 bases between. This CDR3 is 16 amino acids long. From germline, CDR1 is MNHEY and CDR2 SMNVEV (reference sequence). DNA for the CDR3: TGTGCCAGCAGTTCCCAGTGGGGGTCGGGCCCAGAAAAACTGTTTTTT. It translates to CASSSQWGSGPEKLFF.

As to this clonotype: A much larger clone differs by one base, so this may be a read error. The V and J genes are TRBV28 and TRBJ2-7; TRBD2 agrees at 8 bases. CDR3 size: 14 residues. Per germline, CDR1 MDHEN and CDR2 SYDVKM. Trimming took 7 bases from V and 7 from J; bases not matched to a gene: 12. The CDR3 reads CASTGGGARNEQYF. The CDR3 DNA sequence: TGTGCCAGCACGGGGGGGGGGGCTCGGAATGAGCAGTACTTC.

This clonotype was observed a handful of times. Just one base apart from a much larger clone, this may be a read error. V usage is TRBV4-3 and J usage is TRBJ2-1, with a possible D match to TRBD1 (5 bases). There are 14 residues in the CDR3. The V gene lost 1 base and the J gene lost 13 bases, with 17 bases spanning the gap. Germline V CDR1 and CDR2: LGHNA, YSLEER. The CDR3 sequence is CASSQGQLTETQFF. The CDR3 DNA reads as TGCGCCAGCAGCCAAGGACAGCTAACAGAGACCCAGTTCTTC.

The table lists this clonotype with many counts. A much larger clone sits a single nucleotide away, making a read error possible. This rearrangement joins TRBV12-3 or TRBV12-4 to TRBJ2-7; 9 bases map to TRBD2. The length of the CDR3 is 16 residues. V shed 3 bases, J shed 7 bases, and the junction held 13 bases outside the gene matches. The CDR3 here is CASSFGGRAISNEQYF. The CDR3 region has the DNA TGTGCCAGCAGTTTCGGCGGGAGGGCCATCAGTAATGAGCAGTACTTC.

In its sample, this clonotype was seen many times. The chain carries TRBV5-8 and TRBJ1-5; 9 bases match TRBD1. The CDR3 is 14 amino acids. Trimming at V came to 4 bases and at J to 7 bases, leaving 6 bases not matched to a gene. CDR1 and CDR2 from the germline V gene are SGHTS and YDEGEE. The DNA of the CDR3 is TGTGCCAGCAGCCGAGACAGGGGGGAACAGCCCCAGCATTTT. This encodes CASSRDRGEQPQHF.